The 16 T cell receptor beta chains listed next were all sequenced from one sample in a study of blood T cell repertoires in COVID-19. TCRdb keeps only in-frame clones here, not all; method: immunoSEQ multiplex PCR. The data show 200,000 to 250,000 clones, 70% to 90% seen once. Material: peripheral blood. Source of these receptors: a woman aged 45-59 years with COVID-19, enrolled during active disease.

The chain combines TRBV2 with TRBJ2-1, with 8 nucleotides matching TRBD2. CDR1 and CDR2 from the germline V gene are SNHLY and FYNNEI. Trimming cost V 3 bases and J 7 bases; bases outside gene matches: 8. The CDR3 length is 15 residues. The CDR3 is CASSETGGPMNEQFF. CDR3 nucleotides: TGTGCCAGCAGTGAGACGGGGGGGCCTATGAATGAGCAGTTCTTC.

The rearrangement uses TRBV4-1 and TRBJ1-2; the D gene is possibly TRBD1 (6 bases). The V gene lost 0 bases and the J gene lost 3 bases, with 17 bases spanning the gap. This CDR3 contains 17 residues. CDR1 and CDR2 from the germline V gene are MGHRA and YSYEKL. This CDR3 is CASSQDWQNREHYGYTF. The CDR3 DNA is TGCGCCAGCAGCCAAGATTGGCAGAACAGGGAACACTATGGCTACACCTTC.

This sequence joins TRBV7-2 and TRBJ2-1, with 10 bases matching TRBD2. In germline, CDR1 is SGHTA, CDR2 FQGNSA. V trimming: 0 bases; J trimming: 7 bases; junction bases outside the gene matches: 3. The CDR3 consists of 15 residues. The CDR3, as DNA: TGTGCCAGCAGCTTAGCCCCAGCGGGGGGGAATGAGCAGTTCTTC. This encodes CASSLAPAGGNEQFF.

This sequence joins TRBV11-3 and TRBJ1-1; no firm D call. Trimming shortened V by 2 bases and J by 5 bases, and 9 bases separated the two germline ends. Looked up from germline, CDR1 is SGHNT and CDR2 is YENEEA. The CDR3 totals 13 residues. CDR3 bases: TGTGCCAGCAGCTTAAGAGTTGCGACTGAAGCTTTCTTT. The encoded protein is CASSLRVATEAFF.

V usage is TRBV27 and J usage is TRBJ2-7; 7 bases fit TRBD2. CDR1 and CDR2 (germline): MNHEY, SMNVEV (reference sequence). V shed 6 bases, J shed 4 bases, and the junction held 12 bases outside the gene matches. The CDR3 extends over 15 amino acids. The CDR3, as DNA: TGTGCCAGCAGCTTCCTCAGGGCTAGCGGATACGAGCAGTACTTC. Translated, it gives CASSFLRASGYEQYF.

This rearrangement joins TRBV29-1 to TRBJ2-1; TRBD1 matches at 10 bases. V lost 4 bases to trimming and J lost 7 bases; unmatched junction nucleotides: 7. Germline V lookup: CDR1 SQVTM, CDR2 ANQGSEA. CDR3 size: 14 residues. The CDR3 coding sequence is TGCAGCGTTGGGAAAGGGACAGGGGTTAATGAGCAGTTCTTC. Its translation is CSVGKGTGVNEQFF.

The V call is TRBV5-1, the J call TRBJ2-1; 9 bases map to TRBD2. Germline trimming cut 2 bases from V and 6 bases from J; bases unmatched to any gene: 6. In germline, CDR1 is SGHRS, CDR2 YFSETQ. The CDR3 has 15 residues. The DNA of the CDR3 is TGCGCCAGCAGCTTTAGCGGGGGTCTAGGCAATGAGCAGTTCTTC. Protein: CASSFSGGLGNEQFF. The full variable domain, rest sourced from reference TRBV5-1 and TRBJ2-1, is KAGVTQTPRYLIKTRGQQVTLSCSPISGHRSVSWYQQTPGQGLQFLFEYFSETQRNKGNFPGRFSGRQFSNSRSEMNVSTLELGDSALYLCASSFSGGLGNEQFFGPGTRLTVL.

The V call is TRBV24-1, the J call TRBJ2-1; 11 bases agree with TRBD1. The CDR3 extends over 14 amino acids. Losses at the gene ends were 5 bases for V and 7 bases for J; bases not matched to a gene: 3. CDR1 and CDR2 (germline): KGHDR, SFDVKD. The CDR3 nucleotides are TGTGCCACCAGTGGGACAGGGGGCCGGAATGAGCAGTTCTTC. Translating gives CATSGTGGRNEQFF.

The chain is built from TRBV9 and TRBJ1-6; possibly TRBD1 for D (5 bases). This CDR3 has 16 amino acids. Per the germline V gene, CDR1 is SGDLS and CDR2 is YYNGEE. V lost 5 bases and J lost 5, with 17 bases in between. This chain's CDR3 is CASSDPTGTDNSPLHF. CDR3 DNA sequence: TGTGCCAGCAGTGACCCTACAGGTACCGATAATTCACCCCTCCACTTT.

V and J are TRBV27 and TRBJ2-7; 7 nucleotides line up with TRBD1. CDR1 MNHEY and CDR2 SMNVEV come from the germline V gene (reference sequence). The J segment lost 2 bases and the V segment lost 0 bases, leaving 4 bases of the junction unmatched. The CDR3 has 15 residues. Here the CDR3 reads CASSLSATGTYEQYF. In DNA form, the CDR3 reads TGTGCCAGCAGTTTATCGGCGACAGGGACCTACGAGCAGTACTTC.

The genes are TRBV11-3 and TRBJ1-1; D is possibly TRBD1 (5 bases). Per the germline V gene, CDR1 is SGHNT and CDR2 is YENEEA. This CDR3 is built from 16 residues. The germline V and J ends were trimmed by 1 base and 5 bases, with 17 bases remaining between them. CDR3 bases: TGTGCCAGCAGCTTAGTAATCCTCGGGACTGGAACTGAAGCTTTCTTT. Translating it yields CASSLVILGTGTEAFF.

This clone was observed a single time. The rearrangement joins TRBV19 to TRBJ2-1; TRBD1 matches at 9 bases. CDR1 and CDR2 (germline): LNHDA, SQIVND (reference sequence). The CDR3 loop spans 14 amino acids. The ends lost 9 bases at V and 1 base at J; junction bases unmatched: 4. CDR3 region: CASTGTGSYNEQFF. The DNA of the CDR3 is TGTGCCAGCACCGGGACAGGGTCCTACAATGAGCAGTTCTTC.

J is TRBJ2-5 and V is TRBV5-4; 7 bases are shared with TRBD1. CDR3 size: 14 residues. V gave up 0 bases and J gave up 1 base; unmatched junction bases: 0. Per the germline V gene, CDR1 is SGHNT and CDR2 is YYREEE (reference sequence). As DNA, the CDR3 is TGTGCCAGCAGCTTGGGGACAGGCCAAGAGACCCAGTACTTC. Translating it yields CASSLGTGQETQYF.

The chain links TRBV2 to TRBJ1-5; TRBD1 aligns across 10 bases. V trimming: 9 bases; J trimming: 7 bases; junction bases outside the gene matches: 9. Germline V gene data show CDR1 as SNHLY and CDR2 as FYNNEI. The CDR3 runs 14 residues. The CDR3 DNA reads as TGTGCCAGGTCCCTGGGACAGGGGAGGCAGCCCCAGCATTTT. The encoded protein is CARSLGQGRQPQHF.

V usage is TRBV19 and J usage is TRBJ2-6; D unresolved. This CDR3 is built from 14 residues. Germline V gene data show CDR1 as LNHDA and CDR2 as SQIVND (reference sequence). V lost 3 bases to trimming and J lost 1 base, with 4 bases between them. The CDR3: CASSILSGANVLTF. CDR3 bases: TGTGCCAGTAGTATCCTTTCTGGGGCCAACGTCCTGACTTTC.

The chain carries TRBV12-5 and TRBJ1-6; a weak D match, TRBD1 (5 bases). V gave up 1 base and J gave up 8 bases, with 12 bases separating them. The CDR3 totals 15 residues. The germline V gene encodes CDR1 LGHNT and CDR2 FRNRAP. CDR3 coding DNA: TGTGCTAGTGGTTTGGGCGGGGCTGGGCATTCACCCCTCCACTTT. This translates into CASGLGGAGHSPLHF. Full variable domain (missing parts from reference TRBV12-5 and TRBJ1-6): DARVTQTPRHKVTEMGQEVTMRCQPILGHNTVFWYRQTMMQGLELLAYFRNRAPLDDSGMPKDRFSAEMPDATLATLKIQPSEPRDSAVYFCASGLGGAGHSPLHFGNGTRLTVT.